This is a list of T cell receptor beta chains from one sample in a study of persistence of HIV-infected CD4 T cells. These receptors' antigens are unknown. The data were produced by immunoSEQ multiplex PCR, yet TCRdb's version contains in-frame clones alone and is incomplete. The data hold tens of thousands of clones, with 82% observed a single time. Here the sequenced sample was CD4+ T cells sorted from PBMCs after approximately 20-hour stimulation, taken from a patient who received antiretroviral therapy. These receptors came from an adult woman with HIV who was CMV-seropositive. Each CDR3 is given without its conserved first and last residue. Each record gives: J gene, V gene, CDR3 protein.

J: TRBJ2-3; V: TRBV7-2; CDR3: ASSLAGGLYSTDTQY
J: TRBJ1-1; V: TRBV28; CDR3: ASSSQGGQMNTEAF
J: TRBJ1-2; V: TRBV9; CDR3: ASSVSGGTGYT
J: TRBJ2-3; V: TRBV20-1; CDR3: SASATSYGDTQY
J: TRBJ2-3; V: TRBV19; CDR3: ASRGRTTTDTQY
J: TRBJ2-5; V: TRBV5-1; CDR3: ASSFAGTETQY
J: TRBJ2-7; V: TRBV19; CDR3: ASSRSGAYEQY
J: TRBJ2-2; V: TRBV5-1; CDR3: ASSLGQDGELF
J: TRBJ1-1; V: TRBV6-1; CDR3: ASGEYTEAF
J: TRBJ2-2; V: TRBV6-2/TRBV6-3; CDR3: ASSYGGAIQGELF
J: TRBJ1-6; V: TRBV10-3; CDR3: AISQAKDNSPLH
J: TRBJ1-1; V: TRBV3-1/TRBV3-2; CDR3: ASSQDLDRDLNTEAF
J: TRBJ2-7; V: TRBV28; CDR3: ASTHWGTGAKEQY
J: TRBJ2-3; V: TRBV6-2/TRBV6-3; CDR3: ASSHFWGLEWHTQY
J: TRBJ2-2; V: TRBV9; CDR3: ASSPRAGTTGELF